The next 6 T cell receptor beta chains were all read from a single sample in a study of blood T cell repertoires in COVID-19. Some clones are missing from TCRdb's copy, which holds only in-frame ones; the method was immunoSEQ multiplex PCR. Of 310,000 or so clones listed, 80% to 90% are singletons. Sequences were obtained from peripheral blood. These receptors were collected from a man aged 18-30 years who had recovered from COVID-19.

This clone came up a few times. The J gene is TRBJ2-3, the V gene TRBV18, with D maybe TRBD1 (5 bases). The CDR3 contains 14 residues. The germline V gene has CDR1 KGHSH and CDR2 LQKENI. With 3 bases removed from V and 4 bases from J, the gap between germline ends came to 11 bases. CDR3: CASSPGRAPDTQYF. The CDR3 region has the DNA TGTGCCAGCTCACCGGGCAGGGCCCCAGATACGCAGTATTTT.

J is TRBJ2-7 and V is TRBV6-2 or TRBV6-3; 16 bases fit TRBD2. The germline V gene has CDR1 MNHEY and CDR2 SVGEGT. The CDR3 is made up of 17 amino acids. The junction had 4 bases not matched to a gene; V was cut back by 2 bases and J by 3 bases. This CDR3 reads CASSYGTSGRANYEQYF. DNA for the CDR3: TGTGCCAGCAGTTACGGGACTAGCGGGAGGGCCAACTACGAGCAGTACTTC.

V gene TRBV30 combines with J gene TRBJ1-2; D call uncertain. The ends were cut back, 5 bases at V and 4 bases at J, with 8 bases in the middle. Germline V CDR1 and CDR2: GTSNPN, SVGIG (reference sequence). This CDR3 is 11 amino acids long. The CDR3 nucleotides are TGTGCCTGGGGACTGGGCTATGGCTACACCTTC. It yields the protein CAWGLGYGYTF.

This clone was recorded only once. The rearrangement uses TRBV2 and TRBJ1-1, with 11 bases that match TRBD1. Germline CDR1 SNHLY, CDR2 FYNNEI. CDR3 size: 16 residues. J gave up 1 base and V 7 bases, and 8 bases lay outside the gene matches. In nucleotides, the CDR3 is TGTGCCAGCACAGGACAGGGGGCTACCGCGAACACTGAAGCTTTCTTT. It codes for CASTGQGATANTEAFF.

This chain uses TRBV12-3 or TRBV12-4 with TRBJ2-3; 11 nucleotides match TRBD1. This CDR3 spans 12 amino acids. The V gene end was trimmed by 5 bases and the J gene end by 13 bases; junction bases not matched to a gene: 5. The CDR3 is CASSPDRGREYF. CDR3 nucleotides: TGTGCCAGCAGTCCGGACAGGGGGCGAGAGTATTTT.

The V and J genes are TRBV6-2 or TRBV6-3 and TRBJ2-5; possible D gene TRBD1, 6 bases. This CDR3 has 16 amino acids. Germline assignment: CDR1 MNHEY and CDR2 SVGEGT. Trimming stripped 4 bases from V and 5 bases from J, with 20 bases between. The CDR3 nucleotides are TGTGCCAGCAGTTCTGGACAGTTCGTCTCGGCGGAGACCCAGTACTTC. It specifies CASSSGQFVSAETQYF.